A single sample gave rise to the 32 T cell receptor beta chains below, sequenced in a study of cytomegalovirus exposure and HLA in healthy donors. 13 Jbeta primers and 60 Vbeta primers were used for the PCR. Produced via immunoSEQ multiplex PCR; TCRdb's table is partial and in-frame only. With under 200,000 clones in the sample, the ten largest clones hold under 6.5%. Source material: PBMCs. The receptors originated from a man aged 25-45 years in good health and CMV-seronegative.

The chain links TRBV10-1 to TRBJ2-3; perhaps TRBD2 as D (6 bases). CDR3 length: 16 amino acids. Trimming removed 6 bases at V and 4 bases at J, with 20 bases between. Looked up from germline, CDR1 is WNHNN and CDR2 is SYGVQD (reference sequence). The CDR3: CASSSLGLPVPDTQYF. The CDR3 coding sequence is TGCGCCAGCAGCTCACTCGGACTACCCGTTCCAGATACGCAGTATTTT.

V and J are TRBV6-5 and TRBJ2-5; 7 positions agree with TRBD2. The last part of the DNA fits TRBJ2-7 better; the J call may be wrong. Looked up from germline, CDR1 is MNHEY and CDR2 is SVGAGI. The CDR3 totals 15 residues. The CDR3 protein is CASSPPLGGGSEQYF. The CDR3 DNA reads TGTGCCAGCAGTCCACCGTTGGGGGGAGGGTCCGAGCAGTACTTC.

This chain links TRBV11-2 with TRBJ1-4, with 8 bases that match TRBD1. The CDR3 loop spans 15 amino acids. From germline, CDR1 is SGHAT and CDR2 FQNNGV. The V segment lost 5 bases and the J segment 3 bases; nucleotides outside the gene matches: 5. The CDR3, as DNA: TGTGCCAGCAGCCCAAACAGGGGGTCTAATGAAAAACTGTTTTTT. This sequence encodes CASSPNRGSNEKLFF.

The CDR3 region has the DNA TGTGCCAGCGGCCAACTAGCGGGAGGGGGAGATACGCAGTATTTT. The encoded protein is CASGQLAGGGDTQYF. V usage is TRBV6-5 and J usage is TRBJ2-3; the match to TRBD2 covers 13 bases. J gave up 5 bases and V 8 bases, and 7 bases lay outside the gene matches. The germline V gene has CDR1 MNHEY and CDR2 SVGAGI. The CDR3 loop spans 15 amino acids.

This rearrangement joins TRBV4-1 to TRBJ1-2; the D is unclear. Trimming pared 0 bases from V and 8 bases from J, leaving 19 bases between. CDR3 length: 16 amino acids. Germline V CDR1 and CDR2: MGHRA, YSYEKL. The CDR3 reads CASSQDRLNGRRGYTF. As DNA, the CDR3 is TGCGCCAGCAGCCAAGACAGGTTAAACGGCCGGAGGGGCTACACCTTC.

V usage is TRBV27 and J usage is TRBJ1-2; 7 bases fit TRBD1. The germline CDR1 and CDR2 sequences are MNHEY and SMNVEV (reference sequence). There are 14 residues in the CDR3. J lost 8 bases, V lost 3 bases, and 9 bases had no gene match. CDR3 loop: CASSFMAGGLGYTF. The CDR3 DNA is TGTGCCAGCAGTTTCATGGCAGGGGGTTTGGGCTACACCTTC.

The chain combines TRBV5-6 with TRBJ1-2, with TRBD1 as a possible D gene (5 bases). This CDR3 comprises 15 residues. Trimming took off 3 bases at V and 4 bases at J, with 16 bases between the two ends. Per germline, CDR1 SGHDT and CDR2 YYEEEE. CDR3 DNA sequence: TGTGCCAGCAGCTCAATTCAGGGCATGACCTATGGCTACACCTTC. Protein sequence: CASSSIQGMTYGYTF. The full variable domain, rest sourced from reference TRBV5-6 and TRBJ1-2, is DAGVTQSPTHLIKTRGQQVTLRCSPKSGHDTVSWYQQALGQGPQFIFQYYEEEERQRGNFPDRFSGHQFPNYSSELNVNALLLGDSALYLCASSSIQGMTYGYTFGSGTRLTVV.

In regard to this clone: The sample has other DNA sequences that encode this CDR3 too. The chain couples TRBV11-3 to TRBJ1-1, with 10 bases identical to TRBD1. The germline CDR1 and CDR2 sequences are SGHNT and YENEEA. The junction had 12 bases not matched to a gene; V was cut back by 6 bases and J by 11 bases. The CDR3 runs to 14 residues. The chain's CDR3 is CASRSSGTGDGAFF. CDR3 nucleotides: TGTGCCAGCAGATCGTCCGGGACAGGGGATGGGGCTTTCTTT.

This chain joins TRBV4-3 and TRBJ1-2; 7 positions agree with TRBD1. J gave up 5 bases and V 4 bases, and 16 bases lay outside the gene matches. The CDR3 extends over 17 amino acids. CDR1 LGHNA and CDR2 YSLEER come from the germline V gene. CDR3 region: CASSPTPGQGVGYGYTF. The CDR3 DNA is TGCGCCAGCAGCCCTACCCCGGGTCAGGGGGTTGGGTATGGCTACACCTTC.

The CDR3 DNA is TGTGCCAGTAGGCGAGGCCCGGCCACTGAAGCTTTCTTT. Its translation: CASRRGPATEAFF. The chain combines TRBV19 with TRBJ1-1, with D hard to call. The germline V gene has CDR1 LNHDA and CDR2 SQIVND (reference sequence). V was shortened by 6 bases and J by 4 bases, with 12 bases between the two germline ends. This CDR3 contains 13 residues.

The V and J genes are TRBV25-1 and TRBJ2-1; 9 bases are a match to TRBD2. Germline assignment: CDR1 MGHDK and CDR2 SYGVNS. The CDR3 loop spans 15 amino acids. V was clipped by 1 base and J by 6 bases; unmatched bases: 4. Written as DNA, the CDR3 is TGTGCCAGCAGTGAATGGACTAGCGTCACCAATGAGCAGTTCTTC. This translates into CASSEWTSVTNEQFF. The entire variable domain, with the rest obtained from reference TRBV25-1 and TRBJ2-1, is as follows: EADIYQTPRYLVIGTGKKITLECSQTMGHDKMYWYQQDPGMELHLIHYSYGVNSTEKGDLSSESTVSRIRTEHFPLTLESARPSHTSQYLCASSEWTSVTNEQFFGPGTRLTVL.

The rearrangement uses TRBV7-2 and TRBJ2-7; 8 nucleotides line up with TRBD1. CDR1 SGHTA and CDR2 FQGNSA come from the germline V gene. The CDR3 runs 14 residues. Unmatched junction bases numbered 8, after V lost 5 bases and J lost 5 bases. CDR3 amino acids: CASSRDRGVHEQYF. The CDR3 bases are TGTGCCAGCAGCCGAGACAGGGGCGTCCACGAGCAGTACTTC.

V is TRBV2 and J is TRBJ1-5, with 10 positions matching TRBD1. Looked up from germline, CDR1 is SNHLY and CDR2 is FYNNEI. The CDR3 spans 15 residues. The V and J ends lost 4 bases and 5 bases, in that order; junction bases with no gene match: 5. The CDR3 loop is CASSVTGGRDQPQHF. CDR3 in DNA: TGTGCCAGCAGTGTGACAGGGGGCAGAGATCAGCCCCAGCATTTT.

The genes are TRBV5-1 and TRBJ2-7; TRBD1 matches 9 bases. The CDR3 loop spans 15 amino acids. Germline CDR1 reads SGHRS; CDR2 reads YFSETQ. V shed 0 bases, J shed 0 bases, and the junction held 1 base outside the gene matches. In nucleotides, the CDR3 is TGCGCCAGCAGCTTGGCGGGACAGGGCTCCTACGAGCAGTACTTC. This sequence encodes CASSLAGQGSYEQYF. Complete variable domain (other parts from reference TRBV5-1 and TRBJ2-7): KAGVTQTPRYLIKTRGQQVTLSCSPISGHRSVSWYQQTPGQGLQFLFEYFSETQRNKGNFPGRFSGRQFSNSRSEMNVSTLELGDSALYLCASSLAGQGSYEQYFGPGTRLTVT.

A note on this clone: Mismatch with germline at one junction end may stem from a read error. The chain employs TRBV2 and TRBJ2-1; D remains unclear. Germline CDR1 and CDR2: SNHLY and FYNNEI. The length of the CDR3 is 13 residues. The CDR3 spells CVSSVQSYNEQFF. CDR3 nucleotide sequence: TGTGTCAGCAGTGTACAGTCCTACAATGAGCAGTTCTTC.

The chain carries TRBV28 and TRBJ1-2; 9 bases are a match to TRBD1. Germline V gene sequence: CDR1 MDHEN, CDR2 SYDVKM. V gave up 5 bases and J gave up 4 bases; unmatched junction bases: 5. There are 14 residues in the CDR3. CDR3 coding DNA: TGTGCCAGCAGTGGGACAGGGTTCTCCTATGGCTACACCTTC. Its translation: CASSGTGFSYGYTF.

The chain links TRBV28 to TRBJ2-1, with a weak D call TRBD2 (5 bases). CDR1 and CDR2 from the germline V gene are MDHEN and SYDVKM. This CDR3 contains 14 residues. V lost 3 bases to trimming and J lost 10 bases, with 16 bases between them. DNA for the CDR3: TGTGCCAGCAGTTTCTTCCGGAGGAATGGGGAGCAGTTCTTC. Translating gives CASSFFRRNGEQFF. The entire variable domain, with the rest obtained from reference TRBV28 and TRBJ2-1, is as follows: DVKVTQSSRYLVKRTGEKVFLECVQDMDHENMFWYRQDPGLGLRLIYFSYDVKMKEKGDIPEGYSVSREKKERFSLILESASTNQTSMYLCASSFFRRNGEQFFGPGTRLTVL.

The chain joins TRBV7-9 to TRBJ1-4; 9 bases map to TRBD1. The CDR3 is 14 residues long. In germline, CDR1 is SEHNR, CDR2 FQNEAQ (reference sequence). The junction had 4 bases not matched to a gene; V was cut back by 4 bases and J by 7 bases. CDR3 loop: CASSSRQGVEKLFF. CDR3 DNA sequence: TGTGCCAGCAGCTCCCGACAGGGGGTTGAAAAACTGTTTTTT.

The gene calls are TRBV5-6 and TRBJ1-2; D ambiguous. This CDR3 has 13 residues. Germline V gene sequence: CDR1 SGHDT, CDR2 YYEEEE. V was trimmed by 2 bases and J by 6 bases, leaving 11 bases between them. CDR3 nucleotides: TGTGCCAGCAGCTTCCTCTGGGCCGATGGCTACACCTTC. Translated, it gives CASSFLWADGYTF.

The V call is TRBV4-1, the J call TRBJ1-1; 11 bases are shared with TRBD1. This CDR3 is built from 15 residues. The germline gives CDR1 MGHRA, CDR2 YSYEKL. V trimming: 4 bases; J trimming: 10 bases; junction bases outside the gene matches: 11. CDR3 sequence reads: CASSPWTGGSLLAFF. Written as DNA, the CDR3 is TGCGCCAGCAGCCCGTGGACAGGGGGCAGTCTGCTAGCTTTCTTT.

The chain employs TRBV30 and TRBJ1-5; 7 bases align to TRBD1. Unmatched junction bases numbered 3, after V lost 4 bases and J lost 3 bases. The germline V gene has CDR1 GTSNPN and CDR2 SVGIG (reference sequence). The CDR3 totals 13 residues. The DNA for the CDR3 is TGTGCCTGGAAGGGACAGTACAATCAGCCCCAGCATTTT. It is translated as CAWKGQYNQPQHF.

The rearrangement uses TRBV25-1 and TRBJ2-7, with 12 bases that match TRBD1. The CDR3 length is 15 residues. With V trimmed by 6 bases and J by 1 base, 4 bases remained unmatched. CDR1 MGHDK and CDR2 SYGVNS come from the germline V gene. CDR3 nucleotides: TGTGCCAGCAGAAAGGGACAGGGGGCTTCCTACGAGCAGTACTTC. It encodes CASRKGQGASYEQYF.

The CDR3 DNA reads as TGTGCCAGCACCACGGGGGGGGGAGCCACCGGGGAGACCCAGTACTTC. It is translated as CASTTGGGATGETQYF. This chain links TRBV11-2 with TRBJ2-5, with 8 bases that match TRBD2. The V segment lost 7 bases and the J segment 5 bases; nucleotides outside the gene matches: 15. The germline V gene encodes CDR1 SGHAT and CDR2 FQNNGV. This CDR3 region has 16 residues.

This sequence joins TRBV29-1 and TRBJ2-2, with TRBD1 matching over 8 bases. CDR1 and CDR2 (germline): SQVTM, ANQGSEA. This CDR3 comprises 15 residues. V lost 6 bases to trimming and J lost 5 bases; unmatched junction nucleotides: 11. CDR3 loop: CSVTEWTGRTGELFF. The CDR3 DNA is TGCAGCGTAACCGAATGGACAGGGAGAACCGGGGAGCTGTTTTTT.

The chain combines TRBV4-2 with TRBJ1-4, with D possibly TRBD1 on 6 matching bases. Germline CDR1 and CDR2: LGHNA and YNFKEQ. The V end was cut by 7 bases, the J end by 5 bases, with 14 bases between. The CDR3 contains 14 residues. The CDR3: CASTSDRWNEKLFF. CDR3 DNA: TGTGCCAGCACCTCAGACAGGTGGAATGAAAAACTGTTTTTT.

V usage is TRBV19 and J usage is TRBJ2-5; D possibly corresponds to TRBD2 (5 bases). The closer fit of TRBJ2-7 to the DNA end suggests the J call may be wrong. The V gene's germline CDR1 is LNHDA and CDR2 SQIVND (reference sequence). This CDR3 comprises 14 residues. Written as DNA, the CDR3 is TGTGCCAGTAGTATTCTAGCAGGTACCTACGAGCAGTACTTC. Translated: CASSILAGTYEQYF.

The gene calls are TRBV7-9 and TRBJ1-1; 9 bases map to TRBD1. This CDR3 is built from 15 residues. Germline V gene lookup returns CDR1 SEHNR and CDR2 FQNEAQ (reference sequence). Trimming at V came to 2 bases and at J to 5 bases, leaving 6 bases not matched to a gene. CDR3 region: CASSLTQGARTEAFF. The DNA of the CDR3 is TGTGCCAGCAGCTTAACACAGGGGGCGAGAACTGAAGCTTTCTTT.

The chain couples TRBV4-3 to TRBJ2-7; 7 nucleotides align to TRBD1. CDR1 and CDR2 (germline): LGHNA, YSLEER. This CDR3 contains 15 residues. V lost 3 bases to trimming and J lost 0 bases; unmatched junction nucleotides: 5. CDR3 protein: CASSQETGSSYEQYF. The CDR3 DNA reads as TGCGCCAGCAGCCAGGAGACAGGGAGCTCCTACGAGCAGTACTTC.

The chain combines TRBV2 with TRBJ2-7; tentatively, D is TRBD2 (5 bases). The CDR3 spans 14 residues. Germline V lookup: CDR1 SNHLY, CDR2 FYNNEI. Trimming pared 11 bases from V and 7 bases from J, leaving 24 bases between. The CDR3 loop is CASEANGLGGEQYF. CDR3 coding DNA: TGTGCCTCCGAAGCTAATGGCCTCGGCGGGGAGCAGTACTTC.

The chain carries TRBV11-3 and TRBJ2-4, with a weak D call TRBD1 (6 bases). Germline values: CDR1 SGHNT, CDR2 YENEEA. The CDR3 contains 15 residues. V lost 5 bases and J lost 9, with 20 bases in between. Written as DNA, the CDR3 is TGTGCCAGCAGCGTCGGGACATCTTCTTTTAGCATTCAGTACTTC. Amino acids: CASSVGTSSFSIQYF.

The chain combines TRBV29-1 with TRBJ1-1; a weak D match, TRBD1 (6 bases). Germline CDR1 SQVTM, CDR2 ANQGSEA. The CDR3 runs 15 residues. Trimming left V 3 bases short and J 0 bases short, with 14 bases between. The CDR3 sequence is CSVDQGTGMNTEAFF. In nucleotides, the CDR3 is TGCAGCGTTGATCAGGGGACCGGAATGAACACTGAAGCTTTCTTT.

This rearrangement joins TRBV4-3 to TRBJ1-5; D is possibly TRBD1 (5 bases). Deletions cut 0 bases from V and 3 bases from J, with 9 bases between. Germline CDR1 is LGHNA and CDR2 is YSLEER. The CDR3 spans 15 residues. CDR3 sequence: CASSQDPTVNQPQHF. The CDR3 DNA reads as TGCGCCAGCAGCCAAGATCCGACAGTCAATCAGCCCCAGCATTTT.